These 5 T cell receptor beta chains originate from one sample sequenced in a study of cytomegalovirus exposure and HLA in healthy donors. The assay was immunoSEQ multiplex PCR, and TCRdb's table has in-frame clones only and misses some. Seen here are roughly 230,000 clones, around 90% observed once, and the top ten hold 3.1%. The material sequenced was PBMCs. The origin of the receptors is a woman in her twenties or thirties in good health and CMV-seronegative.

The CDR3 DNA reads TGTGCCAGTAGTATAGTATTGCTTCGACAGGGAGGGACCGGGGAGCTGTTTTTT. It translates to CASSIVLLRQGGTGELFF. The gene calls are TRBV19 and TRBJ2-2; D may correspond to TRBD1 or TRBD2 (7 bases each). Germline V CDR1 and CDR2: LNHDA, SQIVND (reference sequence). The V gene lost 1 base and the J gene lost 5 bases, with 20 bases spanning the gap. The CDR3 length is 18 residues. The variable domain in full, completed from reference TRBV19 and TRBJ2-2, reads DGGITQSPKYLFRKEGQNVTLSCEQNLNHDAMYWYRQDPGQGLRLIYYSQIVNDFQKGDIAEGYSVSREKKESFPLTVTSAQKNPTAFYLCASSIVLLRQGGTGELFFGEGSRLTVL.

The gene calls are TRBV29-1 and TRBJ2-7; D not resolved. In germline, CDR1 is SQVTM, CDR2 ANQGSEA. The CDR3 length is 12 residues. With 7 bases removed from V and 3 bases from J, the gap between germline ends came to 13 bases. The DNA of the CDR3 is TGCAGCGCTGCCGAGTCCTACTACGAGCAGTACTTC. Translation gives CSAAESYYEQYF.

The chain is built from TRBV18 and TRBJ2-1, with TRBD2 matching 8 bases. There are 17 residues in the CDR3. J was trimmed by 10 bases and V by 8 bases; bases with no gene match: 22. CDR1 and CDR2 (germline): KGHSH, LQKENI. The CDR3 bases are TGTGCCAGCCGCAGCAGGAGCGGGAGTTCTGCGATGCGGGAGCAGTTCTTC. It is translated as CASRSRSGSSAMREQFF.

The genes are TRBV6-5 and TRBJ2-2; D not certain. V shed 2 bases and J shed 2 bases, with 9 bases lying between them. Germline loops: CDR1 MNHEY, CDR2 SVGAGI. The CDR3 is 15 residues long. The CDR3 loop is CASSYMVGNTGELFF. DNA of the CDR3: TGTGCCAGCAGTTACATGGTCGGAAACACCGGGGAGCTGTTTTTT.

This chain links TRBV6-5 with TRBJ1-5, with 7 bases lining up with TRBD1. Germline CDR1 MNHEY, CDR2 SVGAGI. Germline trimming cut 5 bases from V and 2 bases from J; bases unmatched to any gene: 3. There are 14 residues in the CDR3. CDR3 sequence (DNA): TGTGCCAGCAGTAATGGACAGGGCAATCAGCCCCAGCATTTT. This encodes CASSNGQGNQPQHF.